Below are 29 T cell receptor beta chains sequenced from a single sample in a study of blood T cell repertoires in COVID-19. The repertoire was sequenced with immunoSEQ multiplex PCR; TCRdb's copy has only in-frame clones and lacks some. The data contain fewer than 350,000 clones, 90% of them singletons. The sequenced sample consisted of PBMCs or T cells enriched from blood (not recorded which). These receptor sequences come from a woman aged 30 to 39 with acute COVID-19.

The rearrangement joins TRBV28 to TRBJ1-5; 8 bases align to TRBD1. The ends lost 6 bases at V and 3 bases at J; junction bases unmatched: 10. Germline V gives CDR1 MDHEN, CDR2 SYDVKM. CDR3 length: 16 residues. In DNA form, the CDR3 reads TGTGCCAGCAGGTCGATCCGGGACAGGCTCAATCAGCCCCAGCATTTT. It encodes CASRSIRDRLNQPQHF. Using reference TRBV28 and TRBJ1-5 for the parts outside the CDR3, the full variable domain is DVKVTQSSRYLVKRTGEKVFLECVQDMDHENMFWYRQDPGLGLRLIYFSYDVKMKEKGDIPEGYSVSREKKERFSLILESASTNQTSMYLCASRSIRDRLNQPQHFGDGTRLSIL.

The chain uses TRBV28 and TRBJ2-3, with TRBD1 matching over 7 bases. The CDR3 runs to 16 residues. Germline CDR1 MDHEN, CDR2 SYDVKM. V trimming: 6 bases; J trimming: 2 bases; junction bases outside the gene matches: 11. The CDR3 DNA is TGTGCCAGCAGCGCCGGTAAAGGACAGGCCACAGATACGCAGTATTTT. This sequence encodes CASSAGKGQATDTQYF.

The rearrangement uses TRBV7-3 and TRBJ1-6; D not certain. There are 14 residues in the CDR3. V lost 1 base to trimming and J lost 9 bases, with 10 bases between them. Germline V gene data show CDR1 as SGHTA and CDR2 as FQGTGA. The CDR3 DNA is TGTGCCAGCAGCTTAAAGTCCGTCGGTTCACCCCTCCACTTT. It specifies CASSLKSVGSPLHF.

This clone was seen a single time. This chain links TRBV11-2 with TRBJ2-7, with D unresolved. The V gene lost 0 bases and the J gene lost 2 bases, with 11 bases spanning the gap. From germline, CDR1 is SGHAT and CDR2 FQNNGV. The length of the CDR3 is 15 residues. The CDR3: CASSLESSPPYEQYF. The CDR3 nucleotides are TGTGCCAGCAGCTTAGAGTCTAGTCCCCCCTACGAGCAGTACTTC.

This clone was counted once. This chain joins TRBV4-1 and TRBJ2-1; 7 bases match TRBD2. The V gene end was trimmed by 1 base and the J gene end by 8 bases; junction bases not matched to a gene: 11. The CDR3 is 16 residues long. Germline CDR1 is MGHRA and CDR2 is YSYEKL. The CDR3 DNA reads TGCGCCAGCAGCCAAGTGGGACTAAGGGGAGGGGATGAGCAGTTCTTC. As protein: CASSQVGLRGGDEQFF.

The J gene is TRBJ2-7, the V gene TRBV27; D possibly corresponds to TRBD1 (6 bases). Germline lookup yields CDR1 MNHEY and CDR2 SMNVEV (reference sequence). This CDR3 comprises 18 residues. The V gene lost 2 bases and the J gene lost 7 bases, with 27 bases spanning the gap. The CDR3 sequence: CASSLVGTSGAGGREQYF. In DNA form, the CDR3 reads TGTGCCAGCAGTTTAGTCGGGACATCAGGTGCCGGAGGTCGGGAGCAGTACTTC.

The chain carries TRBV25-1 and TRBJ1-2; 11 bases align to TRBD1. J gave up 4 bases and V 5 bases, and 6 bases lay outside the gene matches. Germline loops: CDR1 MGHDK, CDR2 SYGVNS. This CDR3 contains 15 residues. CDR3 sequence: CASSSPGQGVYGYTF. Here the CDR3 DNA reads TGTGCCAGCAGTTCACCGGGACAGGGGGTCTATGGCTACACCTTC.

This chain uses TRBV11-2 with TRBJ2-2, with 8 bases that match TRBD2. J lost 4 bases, V lost 1 base, and 2 bases had no gene match. The CDR3 covers 15 residues. CDR1 and CDR2 (germline): SGHAT, FQNNGV. CDR3 nucleotide sequence: TGTGCCAGCAGCTTAGTCAGCGGGGGCACCGGGGAGCTGTTTTTT. This codes for CASSLVSGGTGELFF.

V and J are TRBV20-1 and TRBJ2-5; no reliable D call. The germline gives CDR1 DFQATT, CDR2 SNEGSKA (reference sequence). Trimming shortened V by 8 bases and J by 2 bases, and 9 bases separated the two germline ends. This CDR3 is built from 11 residues. CDR3 protein: CSNLKQETQYF. CDR3 in DNA: TGCAGTAACTTGAAACAAGAGACCCAGTACTTC.

This sequence joins TRBV6-5 and TRBJ2-2, with 7 bases that match TRBD1. Germline CDR1 reads MNHEY; CDR2 reads SVGAGI. With V trimmed by 1 base and J by 4 bases, 6 bases remained unmatched. This CDR3 spans 16 amino acids. CDR3 nucleotides: TGTGCCAGCAGTTACTGGAAGGGGGCAGGCACCGGGGAGCTGTTTTTT. This sequence encodes CASSYWKGAGTGELFF.

This chain joins TRBV10-1 and TRBJ2-1; tentative D call: TRBD2 (6 bases). Germline loops: CDR1 WNHNN, CDR2 SYGVQD (reference sequence). V lost 2 bases and J 6 bases, leaving 17 bases between the germline ends. The CDR3 contains 16 residues. CDR3 DNA sequence: TGCGCCAGCAGTGAGGGAGGAGGGCCGCCTTTCAATGAGCAGTTCTTC. Translating it yields CASSEGGGPPFNEQFF.

The chain combines TRBV6-4 with TRBJ2-1; weak D call: TRBD1 (5 bases). The germline V gene encodes CDR1 MRHNA and CDR2 SNTAGT. V was shortened by 4 bases and J by 8 bases, with 12 bases between the two germline ends. CDR3 length equals 13 residues. This CDR3 is CASSGQWYDEQFF. For the CDR3, the DNA is TGTGCCAGCAGTGGACAGTGGTATGATGAGCAGTTCTTC.

J is TRBJ2-1 and V is TRBV2; perhaps TRBD2 as D (5 bases). Per germline, CDR1 SNHLY and CDR2 FYNNEI. With 6 bases removed from V and 7 bases from J, the gap between germline ends came to 19 bases. The CDR3 has 15 residues. This CDR3 reads CASRAGATPGNEQFF. The CDR3 DNA reads TGTGCCAGCAGGGCAGGAGCCACCCCGGGAAATGAGCAGTTCTTC.

The chain has TRBV28 and TRBJ1-5; D unresolved. The germline V gene encodes CDR1 MDHEN and CDR2 SYDVKM. V was clipped by 3 bases and J by 7 bases, with 13 bases between them. This CDR3 is 14 amino acids long. The CDR3: CASSFARVVQPQHF. CDR3 nucleotides: TGTGCCAGCAGTTTTGCCCGGGTGGTGCAGCCCCAGCATTTT.

The J gene is TRBJ2-1, the V gene TRBV7-3; the match to TRBD2 covers 7 bases. CDR3 size: 15 residues. Trimming removed 3 bases from V and 0 bases from J; junction bases left unmatched: 2. Germline V gene lookup returns CDR1 SGHTA and CDR2 FQGTGA. DNA of the CDR3: TGTGCCAGCAGCTTTGGCGGGAGCTCCTACAATGAGCAGTTCTTC. Translating it yields CASSFGGSSYNEQFF.

This clone was seen more than once but under ten times. The CDR3 region is CASSDSRDRATDTQYF. The CDR3 coding sequence is TGTGCCAGCAGTGACTCCCGGGACAGAGCCACAGATACGCAGTATTTT. The chain links TRBV2 to TRBJ2-3; 7 bases map to TRBD1. Trimming cost V 3 bases and J 2 bases; bases outside gene matches: 8. CDR3 length: 16 residues. Per the germline V gene, CDR1 is SNHLY and CDR2 is FYNNEI.

The chain employs TRBV6-5 and TRBJ2-7; no firm D call. CDR1 MNHEY and CDR2 SVGAGI come from the germline V gene. This CDR3 has 15 residues. The ends were cut back, 7 bases at V and 5 bases at J, with 21 bases in the middle. In DNA, the CDR3 is TGTGCCAGCAACCCTACTCTGGGCTACGCTGACGAGCAGTACTTC. The encoded protein is CASNPTLGYADEQYF.

V usage is TRBV2 and J usage is TRBJ2-3; 13 bases fit TRBD2. In germline, CDR1 is SNHLY, CDR2 FYNNEI. This CDR3 has 15 amino acids. V shed 4 bases and J 3 bases; nucleotides not matched to a gene: 1. CDR3 nucleotides: TGTGCCAGCAGTGGACTAGCGGGAGGTACAGATACGCAGTATTTT. It yields the protein CASSGLAGGTDTQYF.

This chain links TRBV2 with TRBJ2-7, with 8 bases matching TRBD1. This CDR3 comprises 14 residues. CDR1 SNHLY and CDR2 FYNNEI come from the germline V gene. Losses at the gene ends were 6 bases for V and 3 bases for J; bases not matched to a gene: 7. The CDR3 DNA is TGTGCCAGCAGCCCTGAGACAGGGGTCTACGAGCAGTACTTC. It yields the protein CASSPETGVYEQYF. Looking up the rest from reference TRBV2 and TRBJ2-7 gives the full variable domain: EPEVTQTPSHQVTQMGQEVILRCVPISNHLYFYWYRQILGQKVEFLVSFYNNEISEKSEIFDDQFSVERPDGSNFTLKIRSTKLEDSAMYFCASSPETGVYEQYFGPGTRLTVT.

In this sample, this clone turned up a few times. This sequence joins TRBV3-1 (or the pseudogene TRBV3-2) and TRBJ2-1; 10 nucleotides match TRBD2. Germline V CDR1 and CDR2: LGHDT, YNNKEL (reference sequence). V shed 3 bases and J 6 bases; nucleotides not matched to a gene: 20. This CDR3 has 20 amino acids. This CDR3 reads CASSHGLAGDMWAPSNEQFF. CDR3 coding DNA: TGTGCCAGCAGCCATGGGCTAGCGGGAGATATGTGGGCGCCCAGCAATGAGCAGTTCTTC.

The V call is TRBV10-3, the J call TRBJ2-7; 14 bases are shared with TRBD2. The J segment lost 5 bases and the V segment lost 6 bases, leaving 9 bases of the junction unmatched. CDR3 length: 16 amino acids. Germline values: CDR1 ENHRY, CDR2 SYGVKD. As DNA, the CDR3 is TGTGCCATCAGAGGACTAGCGGGAGGTAAACCCCACGAGCAGTACTTC. Amino acid sequence: CAIRGLAGGKPHEQYF.

The rearrangement uses TRBV28 and TRBJ1-2; the D gene is possibly TRBD1 (5 bases). The germline gives CDR1 MDHEN, CDR2 SYDVKM. Trimming took 6 bases from V and 6 from J, leaving 14 bases between them. The CDR3 runs 13 residues. The CDR3 DNA reads TGTGCCAGCAGCCTCCCGGGACTGAATGGCTACACCTTC. It codes for CASSLPGLNGYTF.

The genes are TRBV5-1 and TRBJ2-2; 8 nucleotides align to TRBD2. CDR1 and CDR2 from the germline V gene are SGHRS and YFSETQ. The CDR3 extends over 16 amino acids. Trimming removed 5 bases from V and 0 bases from J; junction bases left unmatched: 6. The CDR3 sequence: CASSYTSGANTGELFF. As DNA, the CDR3 is TGCGCCAGCAGTTATACTAGCGGAGCGAACACCGGGGAGCTGTTTTTT.

This clone has only one observation. This chain connects TRBV4-2 to TRBJ1-5; D not certain. Germline CDR1 reads LGHNA; CDR2 reads YNFKEQ. The CDR3 totals 15 residues. The V end lost 0 bases, the J end lost 0 bases, and 6 bases lay between the germline ends. As DNA, the CDR3 is TGTGCCAGCAGCCAAGACTACGGTAGCAATCAGCCCCAGCATTTT. Translated, it gives CASSQDYGSNQPQHF.

The CDR3 sequence: CASSPSGGEQPQHF. The CDR3 DNA is TGTGCCAGCAGCCCTAGCGGGGGGGAACAGCCCCAGCATTTT. The chain employs TRBV7-2 and TRBJ1-5, with a tentative D call TRBD1 (5 bases). This CDR3 spans 14 amino acids. V shed 5 bases and J shed 7 bases, with 15 bases lying between them. Germline CDR1 is SGHTA and CDR2 is FQGNSA.

J is TRBJ2-7 and V is TRBV10-3; 7 nucleotides line up with TRBD2. With 0 bases clipped from V and 1 base from J, the junction kept 3 bases outside the gene matches. This CDR3 region has 15 residues. Germline V gene lookup returns CDR1 ENHRY and CDR2 SYGVKD. The CDR3 DNA follows: TGTGCCATCAGTGAGTCAGCGGGGTTATCCTACGAGCAGTACTTC. Protein product: CAISESAGLSYEQYF.

J is TRBJ1-5 and V is TRBV18; 7 nucleotides match TRBD1. The CDR3 length is 16 residues. Germline V gene sequence: CDR1 KGHSH, CDR2 LQKENI. Trimming removed 4 bases from V and 1 base from J; junction bases left unmatched: 7. The CDR3 DNA sequence: TGTGCCAGCTCACACACAGGGGCTTGGAGCAATCAGCCCCAGCATTTT. Its translation: CASSHTGAWSNQPQHF.

This chain joins TRBV7-2 and TRBJ1-1; 7 positions agree with TRBD1. Germline V gives CDR1 SGHTA, CDR2 FQGNSA. J gave up 4 bases and V 0 bases, and 5 bases lay outside the gene matches. There are 15 residues in the CDR3. DNA of the CDR3: TGTGCCAGCAGCTTAGCGGTAGGGGGCGGCACTGAAGCTTTCTTT. Its protein product is CASSLAVGGGTEAFF.

This chain uses TRBV7-3 with TRBJ2-2; 13 nucleotides align to TRBD2. V was clipped by 3 bases and J by 5 bases; unmatched bases: 6. The V gene's germline CDR1 is SGHTA and CDR2 FQGTGA. The CDR3 loop spans 17 amino acids. The CDR3 region is CASSFGTSGALTGELFF. DNA of the CDR3: TGTGCCAGCAGCTTCGGGACTAGCGGGGCCCTTACCGGGGAGCTGTTTTTT. The full variable domain, rest sourced from reference TRBV7-3 and TRBJ2-2, is GAGVSQTPSNKVTEKGKYVELRCDPISGHTALYWYRQSLGQGPEFLIYFQGTGAADDSGLPNDRFFAVRPEGSVSTLKIQRTERGDSAVYLCASSFGTSGALTGELFFGEGSRLTVL.